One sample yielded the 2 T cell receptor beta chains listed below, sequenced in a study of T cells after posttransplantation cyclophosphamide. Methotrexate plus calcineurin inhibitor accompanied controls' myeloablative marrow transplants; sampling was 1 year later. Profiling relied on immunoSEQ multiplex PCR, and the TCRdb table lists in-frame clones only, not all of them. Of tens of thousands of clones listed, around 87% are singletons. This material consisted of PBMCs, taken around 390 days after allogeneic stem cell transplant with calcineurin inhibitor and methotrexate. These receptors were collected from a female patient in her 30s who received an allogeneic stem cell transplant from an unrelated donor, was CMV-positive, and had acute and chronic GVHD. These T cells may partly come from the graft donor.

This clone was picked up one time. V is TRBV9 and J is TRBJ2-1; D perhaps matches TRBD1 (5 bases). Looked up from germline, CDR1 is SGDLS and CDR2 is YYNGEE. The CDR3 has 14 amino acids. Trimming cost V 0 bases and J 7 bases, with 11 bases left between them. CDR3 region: CASSVEGRANEQFF. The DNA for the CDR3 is TGTGCCAGCAGCGTAGAGGGCAGGGCGAATGAGCAGTTCTTC.

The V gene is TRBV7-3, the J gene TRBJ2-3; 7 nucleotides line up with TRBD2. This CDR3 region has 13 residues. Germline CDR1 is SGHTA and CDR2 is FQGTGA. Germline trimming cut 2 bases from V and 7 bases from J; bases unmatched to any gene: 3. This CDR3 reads CASSLGTMNTQYF. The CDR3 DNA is TGTGCCAGCAGCTTAGGGACTATGAATACGCAGTATTTT.